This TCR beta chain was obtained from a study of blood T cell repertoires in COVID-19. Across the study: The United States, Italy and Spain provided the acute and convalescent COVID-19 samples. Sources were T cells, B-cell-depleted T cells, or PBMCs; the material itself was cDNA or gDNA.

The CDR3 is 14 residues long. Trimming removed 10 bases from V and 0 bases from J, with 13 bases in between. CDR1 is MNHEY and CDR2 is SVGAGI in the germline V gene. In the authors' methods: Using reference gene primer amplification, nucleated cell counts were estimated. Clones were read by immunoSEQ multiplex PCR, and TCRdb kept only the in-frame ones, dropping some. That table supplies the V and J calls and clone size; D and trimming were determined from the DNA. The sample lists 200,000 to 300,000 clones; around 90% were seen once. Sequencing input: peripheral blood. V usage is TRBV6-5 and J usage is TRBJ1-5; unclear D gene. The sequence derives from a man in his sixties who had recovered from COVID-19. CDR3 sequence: CATAGELSNQPQHF. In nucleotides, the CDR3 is TGTGCCACCGCGGGCGAACTTAGCAATCAGCCCCAGCATTTT.